This TCR beta chain stems from a study of cytomegalovirus exposure and HLA in healthy donors. Looking at the study overall: An early data release held tens of millions of unique TCRs from HLA-typed donors.

The length of the CDR3 is 13 residues. Germline CDR1 is MNHEY and CDR2 is SMNVEV (reference sequence). Trimming removed 5 bases from V and 5 bases from J; junction bases left unmatched: 5. Overall study results and limits: In an earlier analysis, most TCR beta V segments were productive about 87% or about 30% of the time.

In regard to this clone: The antigen is not known.

It was healthy bone marrow donors who served as donors. Vbeta (60) and Jbeta (13) primers were used in the PCR. Authors' processing steps: An analysis performed later counted 81 million or so unique TCR beta chains (roughly 9.9 million of them shared). Profiled with immunoSEQ multiplex PCR; TCRdb holds only in-frame clones, not every one. The V and J calls and clone size were taken over from that table, and D and trimming were inferred from the DNA. This specimen shows around 44,000 clones; the ten leading clones hold 5.5% to 6.5%. The source material was PBMCs. The chain couples TRBV27 to TRBJ2-7, with 8 bases that match TRBD2. The origin of this receptor is a male donor in good health and CMV-seropositive. CDR3: CASSLGLVDEQYF. The CDR3, as DNA: TGTGCCAGCAGTCTGGGACTAGTCGACGAGCAGTACTTC.